This is a list of T cell receptor beta chains from one sample in a study of identical twins. MiXCR, run by TCRdb on the 5' RACE reads, gives a single entry per CDR3 protein. The repertoire includes about 340,000 distinct CDR3 sequences, about 12% of them detected once, and around 6.9% sits in the top ten. The same data also went into a second study, on yellow fever vaccine responses in identical twins.

The sample comprised CD8+ T cells sorted from blood. All receptors derive from a young woman in good health. Each CDR3 is given with its conserved first and last residue. D genes are given only for firm matches. Not all rows give a size; the values are once, few, many and, for expanded clones, a class.

J: TRBJ2-1
size: -
D: -
V: TRBV5-6
DNA: TGTGCCAGCAGCTTGGATGAGTGGGTTTCCTACAATGAGCAGTTCTTC
CDR3: CASSLDEWVSYNEQFF

J: TRBJ2-3
size: few
D: TRBD1
V: TRBV12-3/TRBV12-4
DNA: TGTGCCAGCTCGGGGACAGGCCAGGCAGATACGCAGTATTTT
CDR3: CASSGTGQADTQYF

J: TRBJ1-1
size: few
D: -
V: TRBV7-9
DNA: TGTGCCAGCAGTCAGGGTCACCCGGACACTGAAGCTTTCTTT
CDR3: CASSQGHPDTEAFF

J: TRBJ2-2
size: many
D: TRBD2
V: TRBV7-8
DNA: TGTGCCAGCAGCTATAGCGGGGAGGCGAACACCGGGGAGCTGTTTTTT
CDR3: CASSYSGEANTGELFF

J: TRBJ1-5
size: few
D: -
V: TRBV20-1
DNA: TGCAGTGCTAGGGACAGTAATAGCAATCAGCCCCAGCATTTT
CDR3: CSARDSNSNQPQHF

J: TRBJ1-1
size: many
D: -
V: TRBV12-3/TRBV12-4
DNA: TGTGCCAGCAGCTTGAGCATGAACACTGAAGCTTTCTTT
CDR3: CASSLSMNTEAFF

J: TRBJ2-6
size: -
D: TRBD2
V: TRBV4-1
DNA: TGCGCCAGCAGCCAGGGACTAGCGGGGGGTTCAGGGGCCAACGTCCTGACTTTC
CDR3: CASSQGLAGGSGANVLTF

J: TRBJ1-1
size: many
D: TRBD1
V: TRBV15
DNA: TGTGCCACCAGCAGAACTCAACAGGGGGTCATGAACACTGAAGCTTTCTTT
CDR3: CATSRTQQGVMNTEAFF

J: TRBJ2-2
size: -
D: -
V: TRBV12-3/TRBV12-4
DNA: TGTGCCAGCAACCCGAACAGGAACACCGGGGAGCTGTTTTTT
CDR3: CASNPNRNTGELFF

J: TRBJ2-3
size: few
D: TRBD2
V: TRBV5-1
DNA: TGCGCCAGCAGCTTTTATATCCTAGCGGGAGGGCCGTCAACAGATACGCAGTATTTT
CDR3: CASSFYILAGGPSTDTQYF

J: TRBJ2-7
size: few
D: -
V: TRBV20-1
DNA: TGCAGTGCTAGAGATACGAGGGGGACATTCTACGAGCAGTACTTC
CDR3: CSARDTRGTFYEQYF

J: TRBJ1-5
size: few
D: -
V: TRBV12-3/TRBV12-4
DNA: TGTGCCAGCAGTGTCGGTCTTCCTCAGCCCCAGCATTTT
CDR3: CASSVGLPQPQHF

J: TRBJ1-1
size: few
D: TRBD1
V: TRBV5-1
DNA: TGCGCCAGCAGCTATGGGACAGGGGGAGTGGAAGCTTTCTTT
CDR3: CASSYGTGGVEAFF

J: TRBJ1-2
size: -
D: -
V: TRBV20-1
DNA: TGCAGTGCTGATGAATTCACAGGAAACGGCTACACCTTC
CDR3: CSADEFTGNGYTF

J: TRBJ2-7
size: many
D: -
V: TRBV29-1
DNA: TGCAGCGTTTTAGGTTGGAGGGACTCCTACGAGCAGTACTTC
CDR3: CSVLGWRDSYEQYF

J: TRBJ2-2
size: few
D: -
V: TRBV25-1
DNA: TGTGCCAGCAGTGCCCCGCCGGAGCCCGGGGAGCTGTTTTTT
CDR3: CASSAPPEPGELFF

J: TRBJ1-1
size: many
D: -
V: TRBV6-1
DNA: TGTGCCAGCGGACGCGGGGGACCGAAGAACACTGAAGCTTTCTTT
CDR3: CASGRGGPKNTEAFF

J: TRBJ2-7
size: -
D: TRBD1
V: TRBV6-5
DNA: TGTGCCAGCAGTTACCCGAAGGGACAGGGGTTTTCCTACGAGCAGTACTTC
CDR3: CASSYPKGQGFSYEQYF

J: TRBJ2-7
size: -
D: TRBD2
V: TRBV10-2
DNA: TGCGCCAGCAGAGCTCTCATATTAGCGGGAGAGGCGTACGAGCAGTACTTC
CDR3: CASRALILAGEAYEQYF

J: TRBJ2-3
size: many
D: -
V: TRBV20-1
DNA: TGCAGTGCTAGCGCTCTACCCCACGGGGATACAGATACGCAGTATTTT
CDR3: CSASALPHGDTDTQYF

J: TRBJ2-5
size: -
D: -
V: TRBV7-9
DNA: TGTGCCAGCAGCTTACCCGACAGCCAAGAGACCCAGTACTTC
CDR3: CASSLPDSQETQYF

J: TRBJ2-1
size: few
D: -
V: TRBV4-2
DNA: TGTGCCAGCACCCCGGACTGGGGGGGCGATGAGCAGTTCTTC
CDR3: CASTPDWGGDEQFF

J: TRBJ2-1
size: many
D: TRBD2
V: TRBV25-1
DNA: TGTGCCAGCAGTGGGGGGGGTGAGCAGTTCTTC
CDR3: CASSGGGEQFF

J: TRBJ2-1
size: few
D: -
V: TRBV10-1
DNA: TGCGCCAGCAGTGACACGGGGGAAAACAATGAGCAGTTCTTC
CDR3: CASSDTGENNEQFF

J: TRBJ2-5
size: -
D: TRBD2
V: TRBV3-1
DNA: TGTGCCAGCAGCCGACTAGCGGGGGAAGTGGGGCAAGAGACCCAGTACTTC
CDR3: CASSRLAGEVGQETQYF

J: TRBJ2-3
size: many
D: TRBD2
V: TRBV12-3/TRBV12-4
DNA: TGTGCCAGCAGCCTGACTAGCGGGAGAACAGATACGCAGTATTTT
CDR3: CASSLTSGRTDTQYF

J: TRBJ1-4
size: -
D: -
V: TRBV15
DNA: TGTGCCACCAGCAGAGTGAGGGAGCTCCTCGAGGAAAAACTGTTTTTT
CDR3: CATSRVRELLEEKLFF

J: TRBJ1-1
size: few
D: -
V: TRBV2
DNA: TGTGCCAGCAGTGAAGCGCTTTCCCGCGCTGGAACTGAAGCTTTCTTT
CDR3: CASSEALSRAGTEAFF

J: TRBJ1-2
size: -
D: -
V: TRBV5-5
DNA: TGTGCCAGCAGCTCCGCGACAGGCGCCAACTATGGCTACACCTTC
CDR3: CASSSATGANYGYTF